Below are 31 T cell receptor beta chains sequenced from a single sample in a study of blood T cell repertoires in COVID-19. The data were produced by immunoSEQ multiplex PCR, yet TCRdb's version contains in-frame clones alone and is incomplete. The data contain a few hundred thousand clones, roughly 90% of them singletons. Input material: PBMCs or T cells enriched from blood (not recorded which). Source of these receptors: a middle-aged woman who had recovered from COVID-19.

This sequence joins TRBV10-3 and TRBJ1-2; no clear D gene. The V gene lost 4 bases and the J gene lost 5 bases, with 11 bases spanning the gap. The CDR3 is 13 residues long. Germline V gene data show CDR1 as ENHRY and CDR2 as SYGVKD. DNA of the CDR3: TGTGCCATCAGTGGCGGGGAAAATTATGGCTACACCTTC. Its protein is CAISGGENYGYTF.

The CDR3 loop is CASSIGTGNSYEQYF. CDR3 coding DNA: TGTGCCAGTAGTATTGGGACAGGGAACTCCTACGAGCAGTACTTC. The chain is built from TRBV19 and TRBJ2-7; 9 bases align to TRBD1. V was clipped by 3 bases and J by 0 bases; unmatched bases: 3. Looked up from germline, CDR1 is LNHDA and CDR2 is SQIVND (reference sequence). CDR3 length equals 15 residues. The entire variable domain, with the rest obtained from reference TRBV19 and TRBJ2-7, is as follows: DGGITQSPKYLFRKEGQNVTLSCEQNLNHDAMYWYRQDPGQGLRLIYYSQIVNDFQKGDIAEGYSVSREKKESFPLTVTSAQKNPTAFYLCASSIGTGNSYEQYFGPGTRLTVT.

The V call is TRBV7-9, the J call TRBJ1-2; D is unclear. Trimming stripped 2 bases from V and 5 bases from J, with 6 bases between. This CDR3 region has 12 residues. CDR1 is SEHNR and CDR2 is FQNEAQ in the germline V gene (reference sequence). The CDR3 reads CASSLRGYGYTF. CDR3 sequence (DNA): TGTGCCAGCAGCTTACGAGGTTATGGCTACACCTTC.

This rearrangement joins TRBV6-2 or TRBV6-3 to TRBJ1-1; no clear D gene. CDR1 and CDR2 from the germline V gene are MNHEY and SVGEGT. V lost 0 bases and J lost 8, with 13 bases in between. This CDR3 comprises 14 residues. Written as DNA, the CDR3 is TGTGCCAGCAGTTACTCGAGGAACCCCGGGGAAGCTTTCTTT. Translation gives CASSYSRNPGEAFF.

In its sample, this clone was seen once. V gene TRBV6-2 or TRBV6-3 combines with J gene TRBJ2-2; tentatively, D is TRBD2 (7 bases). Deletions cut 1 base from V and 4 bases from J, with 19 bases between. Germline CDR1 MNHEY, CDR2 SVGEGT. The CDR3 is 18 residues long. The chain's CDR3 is CASSYWGGALFGTGELFF. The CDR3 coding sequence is TGTGCCAGCAGTTACTGGGGGGGGGCCTTATTCGGCACCGGGGAGCTGTTTTTT.

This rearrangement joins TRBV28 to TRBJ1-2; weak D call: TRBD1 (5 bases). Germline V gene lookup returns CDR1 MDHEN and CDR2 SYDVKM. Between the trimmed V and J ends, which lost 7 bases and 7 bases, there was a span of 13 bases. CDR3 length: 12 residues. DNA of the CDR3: TGTGCCAGCACCCAAGGGGTCGCTGGCTACACCTTC. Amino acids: CASTQGVAGYTF.

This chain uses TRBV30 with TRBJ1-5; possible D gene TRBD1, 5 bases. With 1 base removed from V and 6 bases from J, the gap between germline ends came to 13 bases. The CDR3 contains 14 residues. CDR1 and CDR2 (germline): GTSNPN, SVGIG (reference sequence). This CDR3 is CAWSEARESQPQHF. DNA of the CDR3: TGTGCCTGGAGTGAAGCCAGGGAAAGTCAGCCCCAGCATTTT.

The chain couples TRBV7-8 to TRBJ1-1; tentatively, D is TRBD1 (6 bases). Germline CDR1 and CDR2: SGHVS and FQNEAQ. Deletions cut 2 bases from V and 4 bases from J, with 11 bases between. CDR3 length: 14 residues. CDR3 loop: CASSLSRGSTEAFF. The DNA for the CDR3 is TGTGCCAGCAGCTTATCAAGGGGGTCCACTGAAGCTTTCTTT.

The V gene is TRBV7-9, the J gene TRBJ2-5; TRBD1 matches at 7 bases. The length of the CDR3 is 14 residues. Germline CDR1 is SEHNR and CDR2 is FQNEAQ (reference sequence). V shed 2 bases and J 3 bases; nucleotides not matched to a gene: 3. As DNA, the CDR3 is TGTGCCAGCAGCTTACTCGACAGGGAAGAGACCCAGTACTTC. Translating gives CASSLLDREETQYF.

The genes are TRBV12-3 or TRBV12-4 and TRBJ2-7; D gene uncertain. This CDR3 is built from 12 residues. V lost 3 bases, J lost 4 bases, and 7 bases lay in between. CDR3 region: CASSLTGYEQYF. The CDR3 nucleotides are TGTGCCAGCAGTTTGACTGGTTACGAGCAGTACTTC.

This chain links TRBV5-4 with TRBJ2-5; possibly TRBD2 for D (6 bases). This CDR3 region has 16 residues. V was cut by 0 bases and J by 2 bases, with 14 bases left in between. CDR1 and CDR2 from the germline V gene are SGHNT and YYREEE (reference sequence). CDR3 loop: CASSLGPWAGQETQYF. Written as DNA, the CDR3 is TGTGCCAGCAGCTTGGGCCCTTGGGCGGGGCAAGAGACCCAGTACTTC.

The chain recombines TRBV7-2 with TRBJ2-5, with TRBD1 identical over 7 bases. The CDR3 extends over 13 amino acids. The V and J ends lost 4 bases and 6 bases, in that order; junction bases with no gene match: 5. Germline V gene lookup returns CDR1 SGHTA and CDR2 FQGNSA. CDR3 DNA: TGTGCCAGCAGCTCGCGACAGGGACAGACCCAGTACTTC. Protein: CASSSRQGQTQYF.

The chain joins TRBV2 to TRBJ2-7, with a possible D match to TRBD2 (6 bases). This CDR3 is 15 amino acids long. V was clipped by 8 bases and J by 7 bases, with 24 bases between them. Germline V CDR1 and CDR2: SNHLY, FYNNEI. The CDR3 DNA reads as TGTGCCAGCGCCACGGGACTGGGGGTCCTTTATGAGCAGTACTTC. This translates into CASATGLGVLYEQYF.

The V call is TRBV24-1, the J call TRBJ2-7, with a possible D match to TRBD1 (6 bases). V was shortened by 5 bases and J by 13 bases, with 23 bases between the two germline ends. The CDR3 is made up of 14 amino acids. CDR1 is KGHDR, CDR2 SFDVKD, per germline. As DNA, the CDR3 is TGTGCCACCAGTGCCCGGGACACCACCGGAGATGAATACTTC. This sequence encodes CATSARDTTGDEYF.

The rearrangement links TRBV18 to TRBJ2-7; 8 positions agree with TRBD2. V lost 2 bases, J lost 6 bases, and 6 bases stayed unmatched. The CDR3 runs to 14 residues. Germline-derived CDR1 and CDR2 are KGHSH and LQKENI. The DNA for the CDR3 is TGTGCCAGCTCACCAGGCGGGGGGCCTGGCGAGCAGTACTTC. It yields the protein CASSPGGGPGEQYF.

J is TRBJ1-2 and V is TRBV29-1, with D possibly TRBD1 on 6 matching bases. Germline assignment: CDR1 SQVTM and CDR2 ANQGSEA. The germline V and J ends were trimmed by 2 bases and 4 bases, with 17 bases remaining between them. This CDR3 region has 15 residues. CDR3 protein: CSVERQDSLLYGYTF. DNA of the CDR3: TGCAGCGTTGAACGTCAGGACAGCCTACTCTATGGCTACACCTTC.

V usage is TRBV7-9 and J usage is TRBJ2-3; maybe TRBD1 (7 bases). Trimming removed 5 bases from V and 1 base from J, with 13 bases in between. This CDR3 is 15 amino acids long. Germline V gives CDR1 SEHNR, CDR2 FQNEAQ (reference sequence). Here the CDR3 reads CASSIGGGGTDTQYF. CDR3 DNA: TGTGCCAGCAGCATCGGAGGGGGCGGCACAGATACGCAGTATTTT.

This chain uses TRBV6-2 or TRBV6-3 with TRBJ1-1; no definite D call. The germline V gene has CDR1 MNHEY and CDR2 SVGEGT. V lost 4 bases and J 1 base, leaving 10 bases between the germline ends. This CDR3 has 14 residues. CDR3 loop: CASSFGGKNTEAFF. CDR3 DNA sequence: TGTGCCAGCAGTTTTGGCGGGAAGAACACTGAAGCTTTCTTT.

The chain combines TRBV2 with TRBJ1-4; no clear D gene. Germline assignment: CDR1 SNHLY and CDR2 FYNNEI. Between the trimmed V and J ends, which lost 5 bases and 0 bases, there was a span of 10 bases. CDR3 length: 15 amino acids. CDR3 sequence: CASSPDIATNEKLFF. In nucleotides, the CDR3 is TGTGCCAGCAGTCCCGACATTGCAACTAATGAAAAACTGTTTTTT.

CDR3 loop: CASSPSGTFTEAFF. CDR3 nucleotide sequence: TGCGCCAGCAGCCCTTCGGGAACTTTCACTGAAGCTTTCTTT. The chain has TRBV5-1 and TRBJ1-1, with unresolved D. CDR1 is SGHRS, CDR2 YFSETQ, per germline. V was shortened by 4 bases and J by 4 bases, with 14 bases between the two germline ends. The CDR3 has 14 amino acids.

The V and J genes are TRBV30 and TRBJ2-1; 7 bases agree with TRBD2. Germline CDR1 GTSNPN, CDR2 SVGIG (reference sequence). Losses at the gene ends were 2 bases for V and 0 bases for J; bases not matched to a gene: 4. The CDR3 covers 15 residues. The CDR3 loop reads CAWSSRGTSYNEQFF. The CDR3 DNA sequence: TGTGCCTGGAGTTCGCGGGGGACCTCCTACAATGAGCAGTTCTTC. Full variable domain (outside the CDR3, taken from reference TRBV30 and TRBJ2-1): SQTIHQWPATLVQPVGSPLSLECTVEGTSNPNLYWYRQAAGRGLQLLFYSVGIGQISSEVPQNLSASRPQDRQFILSSKKLLLSDSGFYLCAWSSRGTSYNEQFFGPGTRLTVL.

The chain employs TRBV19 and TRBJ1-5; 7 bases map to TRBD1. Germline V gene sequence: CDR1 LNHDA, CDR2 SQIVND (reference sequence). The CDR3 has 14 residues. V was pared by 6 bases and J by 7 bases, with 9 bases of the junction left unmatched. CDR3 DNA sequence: TGTGCCAGTAGGACAAACAGGGGCGGGCAGCCCCAGCATTTT. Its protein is CASRTNRGGQPQHF. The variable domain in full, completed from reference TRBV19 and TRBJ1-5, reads DGGITQSPKYLFRKEGQNVTLSCEQNLNHDAMYWYRQDPGQGLRLIYYSQIVNDFQKGDIAEGYSVSREKKESFPLTVTSAQKNPTAFYLCASRTNRGGQPQHFGDGTRLSIL.

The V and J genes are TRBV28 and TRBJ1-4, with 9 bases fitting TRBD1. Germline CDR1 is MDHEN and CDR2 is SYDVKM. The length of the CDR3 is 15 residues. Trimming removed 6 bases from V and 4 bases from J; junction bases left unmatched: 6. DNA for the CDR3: TGTGCCAGCAGCTCTCCGGGACAGGGTAATGAAAAACTGTTTTTT. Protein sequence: CASSSPGQGNEKLFF.

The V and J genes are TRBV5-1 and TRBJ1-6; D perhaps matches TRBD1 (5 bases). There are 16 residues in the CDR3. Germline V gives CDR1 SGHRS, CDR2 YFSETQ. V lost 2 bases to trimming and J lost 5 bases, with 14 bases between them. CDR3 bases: TGCGCCAGCAGCTTTGGGTATGGGGCAGATAATTCACCCCTCCACTTT. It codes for CASSFGYGADNSPLHF.

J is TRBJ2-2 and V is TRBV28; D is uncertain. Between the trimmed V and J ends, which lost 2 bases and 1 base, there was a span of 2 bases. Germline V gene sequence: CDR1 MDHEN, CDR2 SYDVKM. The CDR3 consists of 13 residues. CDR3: CASSLQNTGELFF. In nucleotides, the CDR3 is TGTGCCAGCAGTTTACAGAACACCGGGGAGCTGTTTTTT.

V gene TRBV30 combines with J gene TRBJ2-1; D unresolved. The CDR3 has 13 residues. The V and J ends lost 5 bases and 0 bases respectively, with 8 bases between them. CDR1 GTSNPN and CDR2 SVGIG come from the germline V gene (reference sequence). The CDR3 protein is CAWDSSSYNEQFF. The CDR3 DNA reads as TGTGCCTGGGACTCTAGCTCCTACAATGAGCAGTTCTTC.

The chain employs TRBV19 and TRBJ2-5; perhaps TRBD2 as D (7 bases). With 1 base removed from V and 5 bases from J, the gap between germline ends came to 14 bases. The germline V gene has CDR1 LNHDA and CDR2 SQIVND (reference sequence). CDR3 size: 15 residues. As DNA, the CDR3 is TGTGCCAGTAGTATAGTTGGGGGGCGGGAGGAGACCCAGTACTTC. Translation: CASSIVGGREETQYF.

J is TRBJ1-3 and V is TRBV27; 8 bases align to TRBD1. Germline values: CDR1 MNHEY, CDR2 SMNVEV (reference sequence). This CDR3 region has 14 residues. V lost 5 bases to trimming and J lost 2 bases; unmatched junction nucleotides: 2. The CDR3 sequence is CASSPTGAGNTIYF. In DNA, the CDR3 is TGTGCCAGCAGTCCGACAGGGGCTGGAAACACCATATATTTT.

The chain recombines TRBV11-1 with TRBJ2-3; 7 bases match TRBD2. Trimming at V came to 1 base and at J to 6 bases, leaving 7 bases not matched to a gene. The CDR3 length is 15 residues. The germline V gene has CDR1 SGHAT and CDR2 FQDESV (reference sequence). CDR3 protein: CASSLETAGPDTQYF. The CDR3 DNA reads TGTGCCAGCAGCTTAGAGACAGCGGGGCCCGATACGCAGTATTTT.

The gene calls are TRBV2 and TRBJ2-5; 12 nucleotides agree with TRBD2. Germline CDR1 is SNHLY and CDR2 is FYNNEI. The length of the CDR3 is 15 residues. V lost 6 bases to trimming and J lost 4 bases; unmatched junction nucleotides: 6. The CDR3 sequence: CASSQTSGRTETQYF. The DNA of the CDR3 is TGTGCCAGCAGCCAGACTAGCGGGAGAACAGAGACCCAGTACTTC.

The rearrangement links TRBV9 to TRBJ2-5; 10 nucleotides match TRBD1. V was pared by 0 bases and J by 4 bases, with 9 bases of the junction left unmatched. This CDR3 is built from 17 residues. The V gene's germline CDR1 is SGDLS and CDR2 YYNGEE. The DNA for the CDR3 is TGTGCCAGCAGCGTAGAGGGACAGGGGATGGCGGGAGAGACCCAGTACTTC. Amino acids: CASSVEGQGMAGETQYF.